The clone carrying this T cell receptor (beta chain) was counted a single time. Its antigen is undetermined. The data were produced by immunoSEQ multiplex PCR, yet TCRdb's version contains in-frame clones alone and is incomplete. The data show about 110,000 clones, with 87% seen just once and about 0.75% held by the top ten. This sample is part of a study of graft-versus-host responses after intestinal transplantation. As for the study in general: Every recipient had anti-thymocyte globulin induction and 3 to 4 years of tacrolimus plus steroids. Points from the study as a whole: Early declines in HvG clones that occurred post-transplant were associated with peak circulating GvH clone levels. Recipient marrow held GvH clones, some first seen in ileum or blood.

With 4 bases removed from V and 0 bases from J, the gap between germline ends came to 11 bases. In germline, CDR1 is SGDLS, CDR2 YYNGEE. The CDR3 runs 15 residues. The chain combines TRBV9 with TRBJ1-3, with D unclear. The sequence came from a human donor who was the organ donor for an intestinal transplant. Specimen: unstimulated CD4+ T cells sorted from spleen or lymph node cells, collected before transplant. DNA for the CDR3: TGTGCCAGCAGCAGCGGCGGATCCTCTGGAAACACCATATATTTT. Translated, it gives CASSSGGSSGNTIYF.